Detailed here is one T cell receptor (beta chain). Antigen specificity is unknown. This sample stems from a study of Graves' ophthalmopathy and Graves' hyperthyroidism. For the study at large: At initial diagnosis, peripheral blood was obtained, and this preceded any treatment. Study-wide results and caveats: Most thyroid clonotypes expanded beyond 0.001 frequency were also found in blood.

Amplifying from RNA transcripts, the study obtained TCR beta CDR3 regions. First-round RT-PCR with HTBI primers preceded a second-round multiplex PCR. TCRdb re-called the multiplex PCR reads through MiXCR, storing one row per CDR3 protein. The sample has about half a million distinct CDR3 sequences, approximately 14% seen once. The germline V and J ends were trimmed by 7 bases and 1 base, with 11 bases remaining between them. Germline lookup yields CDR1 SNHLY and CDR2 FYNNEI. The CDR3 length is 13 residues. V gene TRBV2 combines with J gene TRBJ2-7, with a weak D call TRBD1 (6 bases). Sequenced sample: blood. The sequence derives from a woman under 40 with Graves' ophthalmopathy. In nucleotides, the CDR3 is TGTGCCAGCACCACCAGGGGATCCTACGAGCAGTACTTC. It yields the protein CASTTRGSYEQYF.